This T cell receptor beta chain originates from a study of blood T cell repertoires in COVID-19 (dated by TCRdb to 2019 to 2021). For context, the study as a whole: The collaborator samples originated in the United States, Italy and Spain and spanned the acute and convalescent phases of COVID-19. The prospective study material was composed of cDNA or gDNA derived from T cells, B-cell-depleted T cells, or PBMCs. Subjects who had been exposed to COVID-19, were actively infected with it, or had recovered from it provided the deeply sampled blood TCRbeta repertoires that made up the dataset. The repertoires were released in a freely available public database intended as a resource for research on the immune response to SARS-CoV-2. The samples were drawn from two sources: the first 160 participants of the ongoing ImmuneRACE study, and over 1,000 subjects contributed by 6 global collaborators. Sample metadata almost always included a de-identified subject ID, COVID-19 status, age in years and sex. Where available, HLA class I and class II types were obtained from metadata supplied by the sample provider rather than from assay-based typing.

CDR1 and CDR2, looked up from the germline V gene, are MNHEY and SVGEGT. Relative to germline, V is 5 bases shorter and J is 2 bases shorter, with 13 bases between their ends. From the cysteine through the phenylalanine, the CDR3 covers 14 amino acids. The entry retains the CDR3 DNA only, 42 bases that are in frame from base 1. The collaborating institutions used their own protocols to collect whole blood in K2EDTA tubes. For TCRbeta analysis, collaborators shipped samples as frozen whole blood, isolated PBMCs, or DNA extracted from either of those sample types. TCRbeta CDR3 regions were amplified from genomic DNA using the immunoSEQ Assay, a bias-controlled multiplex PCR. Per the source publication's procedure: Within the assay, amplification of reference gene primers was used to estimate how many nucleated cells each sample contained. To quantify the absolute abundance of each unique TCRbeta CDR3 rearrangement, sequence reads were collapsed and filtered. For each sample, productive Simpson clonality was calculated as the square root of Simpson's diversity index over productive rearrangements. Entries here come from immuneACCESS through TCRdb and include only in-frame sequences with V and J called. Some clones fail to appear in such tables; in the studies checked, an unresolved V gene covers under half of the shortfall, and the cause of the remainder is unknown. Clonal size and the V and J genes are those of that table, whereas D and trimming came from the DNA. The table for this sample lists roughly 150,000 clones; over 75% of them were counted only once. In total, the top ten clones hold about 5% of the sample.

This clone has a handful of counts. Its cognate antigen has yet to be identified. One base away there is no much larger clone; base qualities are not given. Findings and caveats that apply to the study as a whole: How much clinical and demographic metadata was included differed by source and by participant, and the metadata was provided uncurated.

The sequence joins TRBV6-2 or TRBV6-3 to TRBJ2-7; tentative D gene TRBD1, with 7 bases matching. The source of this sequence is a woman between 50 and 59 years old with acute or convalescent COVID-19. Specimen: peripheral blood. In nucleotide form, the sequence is TGTGCCAGCAGTATCCAGGGGGGCCCCTACGAGCAGTACTTC. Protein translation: CASSIQGGPYEQYF.